Listed below are T cell receptor beta chains from one sample, sequenced in a study of OX40 agonist ivuxolimab in advanced cancers. TCRdb's table, derived via immunoSEQ multiplex PCR, lists solely in-frame clones and lacks some. There are 90,000 to 130,000 clones in the sample; more than 70% occur only once, and less than 0.35% lies in the top ten. Here the sequenced sample was CD4+ or CD8+ T cells sorted from blood, taken in a trial of the OX40 agonist ivuxolimab. The receptor set was obtained from an adult with an advanced solid tumor such as melanoma, head and neck, liver or kidney cancer. The CDR3 runs from the conserved cysteine through the conserved F or W. D genes are given only for firm matches. Expanded clones get a size class; other rows say once, few or many, or leave the size out.

CDR3 DNA,CDR3 protein,D gene,J gene,clone size,V gene
TGCGCCAGCAGCCTTCGGACTGGGACAGGCCGCACTGAAGCTTTCTTT,CASSLRTGTGRTEAFF,TRBD1,TRBJ1-1,-,TRBV4-3
TGTGCCAGCATTTTCAACCCGAGCGGCACAGATACGCAGTATTTT,CASIFNPSGTDTQYF,-,TRBJ2-3,-,TRBV2
TGCGCCAGCAGCCTTGGGACAGGGCGGGTCTATGGCTACACCTTC,CASSLGTGRVYGYTF,TRBD1,TRBJ1-2,once,TRBV4-3
TGTGCCAGCAAATTGGCTAGCAATCAGCCCCAGCATTTT,CASKLASNQPQHF,-,TRBJ1-5,-,TRBV2
TGTGCCAGCTCACAAACAGGTAGCAATCAGCCCCAGCATTTT,CASSQTGSNQPQHF,-,TRBJ1-5,-,TRBV18
TGTGCCAGCAGTGAGAGGGGTGACAATGAGCAGTTCTTC,CASSERGDNEQFF,-,TRBJ2-1,-,TRBV6-4
TGTGCCAGCAGTTCCTGGACCTACCGCCTCGGGGACACTGAAGCTTTCTTT,CASSSWTYRLGDTEAFF,-,TRBJ1-1,-,TRBV28
TGCGCCAGCAGCCGGTCGGGACTAGCGGAGTACAATGAGCAGTTCTTC,CASSRSGLAEYNEQFF,TRBD2,TRBJ2-1,-,TRBV5-1
TGTGCCAGCAGTTTAGAAATAGACTATGGCTACACCTTC,CASSLEIDYGYTF,-,TRBJ1-2,-,TRBV28
TGTGCCAGCACCCAGAAACAGGGGAACACCGGGGAGCTGTTTTTT,CASTQKQGNTGELFF,-,TRBJ2-2,once,TRBV7-2
TGTGCCAGCAGCTCTCGGACATGGAACACTGAAGCTTTCTTT,CASSSRTWNTEAFF,-,TRBJ1-1,once,TRBV5-4
TGTGCCAGCAGCATCCCCGGGACAGGGGGGTCACCCCTCCACTTT,CASSIPGTGGSPLHF,TRBD1,TRBJ1-6,-,TRBV7-2
TGTGCCAGCAGCTCCTCAGGGAACTATGGCTACACCTTC,CASSSSGNYGYTF,-,TRBJ1-2,few,TRBV7-2
TGTGCCAGCAGCTTGGGCGGGGACAGCTATGGCTACACCTTC,CASSLGGDSYGYTF,TRBD1,TRBJ1-2,-,TRBV5-4
TGTGCCAGCAGCTTAGTCGGGACAGGGGGAGCTAACTATGGCTACACCTTC,CASSLVGTGGANYGYTF,TRBD1,TRBJ1-2,-,TRBV7-2
TGCGCCAGCAGTGAGGGTCCAGGTTACAACTATGGCTACACCTTC,CASSEGPGYNYGYTF,-,TRBJ1-2,-,TRBV10-2
TGTGCCAGCAGAAAACAAGGGAGCACAGATACGCAGTATTTT,CASRKQGSTDTQYF,-,TRBJ2-3,-,TRBV2
TGTGCCAGCAGCCAAGAACCCCAGGGGTCCTACGAGCAGTACTTC,CASSQEPQGSYEQYF,-,TRBJ2-7,-,TRBV4-2
TGTGCCAGCAGTCCCCAACCCGACAGACTTAATCAGCCCCAGCATTTT,CASSPQPDRLNQPQHF,-,TRBJ1-5,-,TRBV27
TGTGCCAGCAGCCAAATCTTTTTACTAGCGGGAGGGTCCTACGAGCAGTACTTC,CASSQIFLLAGGSYEQYF,TRBD2,TRBJ2-7,-,TRBV11-2
TGCGCCAGCAGCCCCGGGGCAGAAGAGACCCAGTACTTC,CASSPGAEETQYF,-,TRBJ2-5,-,TRBV5-1